Each of the 8 T cell receptor beta chains below was sequenced from the same sample in a study of shared clonotypes between healthy human individuals. TCRdb's table, derived via immunoSEQ multiplex PCR, lists solely in-frame clones and lacks some. The table records some 2,000,000 clones, approximately 95% of them present only once. The sequenced sample was naive CD4+ T cells sorted from blood. Subset: CD45RA+ positively selected. The source is a man in his late teens or twenties in good health.

Turning to this clone: Distinct nucleotide sequences in the sample also encode this CDR3. V and J are TRBV7-2 and TRBJ1-5; the D is unclear. Germline V gene sequence: CDR1 SGHTA, CDR2 FQGNSA. CDR3 length equals 13 residues. Trimming stripped 1 base from V and 4 bases from J, with 5 bases between. The CDR3, as DNA: TGTGCCAGCAGCTTAGAGAGGAATCAGCCCCAGCATTTT. Protein sequence: CASSLERNQPQHF.

The chain employs TRBV18 and TRBJ2-5; 8 positions agree with TRBD1. J lost 2 bases, V lost 4 bases, and 6 bases had no gene match. The germline V gene encodes CDR1 KGHSH and CDR2 LQKENI. The CDR3 length is 15 residues. The CDR3 region is CASSQGTGAQETQYF. In DNA, the CDR3 is TGTGCCAGCTCACAAGGGACAGGAGCTCAAGAGACCCAGTACTTC.

The chain employs TRBV7-2 and TRBJ2-3; TRBD2 matches 9 bases. CDR3 length: 18 amino acids. CDR1 and CDR2 from the germline V gene are SGHTA and FQGNSA. V shed 1 base, J shed 4 bases, and the junction held 12 bases outside the gene matches. The CDR3 reads CASSLGAISGRSPDTQYF. Here the CDR3 DNA reads TGTGCCAGCAGCTTAGGGGCGATTAGCGGGAGAAGTCCAGATACGCAGTATTTT.

The V call is TRBV5-4, the J call TRBJ1-6, with D possibly matching TRBD1 (6 bases). The V gene lost 4 bases and the J gene lost 10 bases, with 21 bases spanning the gap. CDR1 and CDR2 (germline): SGHNT, YYREEE (reference sequence). This CDR3 is 16 amino acids long. The CDR3 spells CASSQVQSRGASPLHF. CDR3 DNA: TGTGCCAGCAGCCAAGTCCAGAGCAGGGGAGCATCACCCCTCCACTTT.

This clone appeared a single time. V gene TRBV28 combines with J gene TRBJ2-2, with D perhaps matching TRBD1 (6 bases). The CDR3 extends over 15 amino acids. In germline, CDR1 is MDHEN, CDR2 SYDVKM. Trimming removed 6 bases from V and 4 bases from J, with 15 bases in between. The CDR3 sequence is CASSDTGRVTGELFF. The CDR3 coding sequence is TGTGCCAGCAGCGACACAGGGAGAGTCACCGGGGAGCTGTTTTTT.

This clone occurred a few times. V usage is TRBV19 and J usage is TRBJ1-1; perhaps TRBD1 as D (5 bases). The CDR3 extends over 12 amino acids. Germline CDR1 reads LNHDA; CDR2 reads SQIVND (reference sequence). V was trimmed by 3 bases and J by 8 bases, leaving 10 bases between them. In DNA form, the CDR3 reads TGTGCCAGTAGTATTCGGCAGGGCGAAGCTTTCTTT. It is translated as CASSIRQGEAFF.

The V and J genes are TRBV6-6 and TRBJ2-1, with D perhaps given as TRBD1 or TRBD2 (5 bases each). The CDR3 is 14 amino acids. With 0 bases removed from V and 7 bases from J, the gap between germline ends came to 10 bases. The germline gives CDR1 MNHNY, CDR2 SVGAGI (reference sequence). The CDR3 nucleotides read TGTGCCAGCAGTTACTCGAGAGGGGTTAATGAGCAGTTCTTC. Translation gives CASSYSRGVNEQFF.

CDR3 in DNA: TGTGCCAGCAGACCCGGGACCTGGGATGAGCAGTTCTTC. Translated: CASRPGTWDEQFF. This sequence joins TRBV6-5 and TRBJ2-1, with D perhaps assigned TRBD1 or TRBD2 (5 bases each). CDR3 length: 13 amino acids. The germline gives CDR1 MNHEY, CDR2 SVGAGI. V lost 6 bases, J lost 8 bases, and 14 bases lay in between.